What follows describes a single T cell receptor beta chain. TCRdb called the 5' RACE reads again in MiXCR, with one record for every CDR3 protein. The data show roughly 560,000 distinct CDR3 sequences, roughly 22% seen once. These data are taken from a study of T-cell memory formation after mild COVID-19. Trimming stripped 1 base from V and 8 bases from J, with 20 bases between. The CDR3 runs to 16 residues. V gene TRBV12-3 or TRBV12-4 combines with J gene TRBJ1-2, with D hard to call. The sample consisted of PBMCs or a T cell subset sorted from them (not recorded which). This TCR was sampled from an adult woman who had mild COVID-19 (a few samples of this study predate the infection). Cell type and time point are not known. Here the CDR3 reads CASSLGQVDLRKGYTF. CDR3 DNA sequence: TGTGCCAGCAGTTTAGGCCAGGTTGACCTACGGAAAGGCTACACCTTC.